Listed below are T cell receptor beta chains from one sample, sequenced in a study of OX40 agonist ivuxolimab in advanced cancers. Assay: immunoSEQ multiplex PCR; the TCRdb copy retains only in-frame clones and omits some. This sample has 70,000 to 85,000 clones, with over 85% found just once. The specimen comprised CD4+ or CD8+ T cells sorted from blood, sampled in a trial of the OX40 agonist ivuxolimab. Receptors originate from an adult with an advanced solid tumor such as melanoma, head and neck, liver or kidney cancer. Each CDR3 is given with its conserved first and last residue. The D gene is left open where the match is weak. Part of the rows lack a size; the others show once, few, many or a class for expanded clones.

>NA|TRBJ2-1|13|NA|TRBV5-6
TGTGCCAGCAGCCCCCGGCCTGTGGATGAGCAGTTCTTC
CASSPRPVDEQFF
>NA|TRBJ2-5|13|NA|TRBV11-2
TGTGCCAGCAGCCCGCGGGGCGTTGAGACCCAGTACTTC
CASSPRGVETQYF
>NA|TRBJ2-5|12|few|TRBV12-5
TGTGCTAGTGGGAGAGGGTCAGAGACCCAGTACTTC
CASGRGSETQYF
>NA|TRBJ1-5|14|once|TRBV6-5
TGTGCCAGCAGTGAAAGTCAATACAATCAGCCCCAGCATTTT
CASSESQYNQPQHF
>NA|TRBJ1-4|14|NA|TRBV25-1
TGTGCCAGCAGTGTGACAGTCTATAGTGAAAAACTGTTTTTT
CASSVTVYSEKLFF
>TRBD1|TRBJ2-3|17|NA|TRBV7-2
TGTGCCAGCAGCCCGACGCTGACAGGGGGCGGAGGAGATACGCAGTATTTT
CASSPTLTGGGGDTQYF
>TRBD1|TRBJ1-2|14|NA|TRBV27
TGTGCCAGCAGCGACAGGGGGCGTTCCTATGGCTACACCTTC
CASSDRGRSYGYTF
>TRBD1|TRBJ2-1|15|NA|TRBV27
TGTGCCAGCAATCCAGGGACAGGGGCCTACAATGAGCAGTTCTTC
CASNPGTGAYNEQFF
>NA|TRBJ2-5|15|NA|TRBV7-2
TGTGCCAGCAGCTTAGAGTGGTCATCAGAGGAGACCCAGTACTTC
CASSLEWSSEETQYF
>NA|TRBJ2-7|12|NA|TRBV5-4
TGTGCCAGCAGCTTCGAGACTCACGAGCAGTACTTC
CASSFETHEQYF
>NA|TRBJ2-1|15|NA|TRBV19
TGTGCCAGTAGTATAGCCGGGTGGTCAAACAATGAGCAGTTCTTC
CASSIAGWSNNEQFF
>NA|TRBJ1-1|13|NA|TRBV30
TGTGCCTGGAGTGTACCCAGGGGTACTGAAGCTTTCTTT
CAWSVPRGTEAFF
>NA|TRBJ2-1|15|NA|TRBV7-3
TGTGCCAGCAGCTTACATCCCAGCTCCTACAATGAGCAGTTCTTC
CASSLHPSSYNEQFF
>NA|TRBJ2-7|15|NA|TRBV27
TGTGCCAGCAGTTACCCCCGACTAGGGCCCTACGAGCAGTACTTC
CASSYPRLGPYEQYF
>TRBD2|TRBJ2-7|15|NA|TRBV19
TGTGCCAGTAGCATCGGGACTAGAGGGTCCTACGAGCAGTACTTC
CASSIGTRGSYEQYF
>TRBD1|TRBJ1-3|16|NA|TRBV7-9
TGTGCCAGCAGCTCCTGGACAGGACGAACTGGAAACACCATATATTTT
CASSSWTGRTGNTIYF
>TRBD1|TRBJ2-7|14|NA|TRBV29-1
TGCAGCGTTGAGTGGACAGGGGGTCGCTACGAGCAGTACTTC
CSVEWTGGRYEQYF
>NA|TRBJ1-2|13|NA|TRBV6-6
TGTGCCAGCAGCCATCTAGAGCCGAGTGGCTACACCTTC
CASSHLEPSGYTF
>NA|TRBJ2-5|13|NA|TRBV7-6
TGTGCCAGCAGCTTAGCGCCTTCAGAGACCCAGTACTTC
CASSLAPSETQYF
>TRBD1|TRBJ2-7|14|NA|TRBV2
TGTGCCAGCCGCACCGGGACAGGGGTATACGAGCAGTACTTC
CASRTGTGVYEQYF
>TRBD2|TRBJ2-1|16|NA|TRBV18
TGTGCCAGCTCACGTACCAGTAGCGGGAGCACCAATGAGCAGTTCTTC
CASSRTSSGSTNEQFF
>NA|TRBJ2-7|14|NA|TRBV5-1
TGCGCCAGCAGCTTGGGAACAGGGTACTACGAGCAGTACTTC
CASSLGTGYYEQYF
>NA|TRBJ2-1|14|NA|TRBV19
TGTGCCAGTAGTCCACGAAATTCCTACAATGAGCAGTTCTTC
CASSPRNSYNEQFF
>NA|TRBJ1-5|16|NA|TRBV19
TGTGCCAGTAGTATCTTTGAAGGGAGCAGCAATCAGCCCCAGCATTTT
CASSIFEGSSNQPQHF
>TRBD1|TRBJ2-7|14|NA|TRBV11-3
TGTGCCAGCAGCTGGACAGGGGGCGGGCGAGAGCAGTACTTC
CASSWTGGGREQYF
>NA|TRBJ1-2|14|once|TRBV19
TGTGCCAGTAATTTTATGGGATCTAACTATGGCTACACCTTC
CASNFMGSNYGYTF
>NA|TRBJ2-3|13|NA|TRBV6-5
TGTGCCAGCAGTTACAGGGTTTCAGATACGCAGTATTTT
CASSYRVSDTQYF
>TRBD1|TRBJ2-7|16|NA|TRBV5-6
TGTGCCAGCAGCCCCACCGGACAGGGAAAACCCTACGAGCAGTACTTC
CASSPTGQGKPYEQYF
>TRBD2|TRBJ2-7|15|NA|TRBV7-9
TGTGCCAGCAGTCAAAGCGGGACTAGCGGCTACGAGCAGTACTTC
CASSQSGTSGYEQYF
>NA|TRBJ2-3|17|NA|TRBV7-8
TGTGCCAGCAGCTTCATAGACAGGAGGGCCTCCACAGATACGCAGTATTTT
CASSFIDRRASTDTQYF
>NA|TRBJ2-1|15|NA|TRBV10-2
TGCGCCAGCGGAATGGCGCCTAACAAATACAATGAGCAGTTCTTC
CASGMAPNKYNEQFF
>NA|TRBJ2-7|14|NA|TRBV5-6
TGTGCCAGCAGCTTGATAGGGACCCGCTACGAGCAGTACTTC
CASSLIGTRYEQYF
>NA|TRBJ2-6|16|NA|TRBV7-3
TGTGCCAGCAGCTTATATTCTTCCGGGGTGGCTAACGTCCTGACTTTC
CASSLYSSGVANVLTF
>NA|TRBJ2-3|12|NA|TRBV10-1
TGCGCCAGCATCCAACTCATCATTAAGCAGTATTTT
CASIQLIIKQYF
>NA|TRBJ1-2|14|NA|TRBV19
TGTGCCAGTAGTATAGAGGCAGGGTTTAGCGGCTACACCTTC
CASSIEAGFSGYTF
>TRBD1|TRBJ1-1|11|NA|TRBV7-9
TGTGCCGGAGGGACAGCGGGTGAAGCTTTCTTT
CAGGTAGEAFF
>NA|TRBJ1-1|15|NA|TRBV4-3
TGCGCCAGCAGCCATAACGGGGCTCTGAGGACTGAAGCTTTCTTT
CASSHNGALRTEAFF
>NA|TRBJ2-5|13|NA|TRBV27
TGTGCCAGCAGTCCCCATACCTTAGGGACCCAGTACTTC
CASSPHTLGTQYF
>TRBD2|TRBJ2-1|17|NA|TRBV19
TGTGCCAGTAGTATAGCGACGACTAGCGGAAGATACAATGAGCAGTTCTTC
CASSIATTSGRYNEQFF
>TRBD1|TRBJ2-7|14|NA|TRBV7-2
TGTGCCAGCAGCTTAAGACAGGGGATGTACGAGCAGTACTTC
CASSLRQGMYEQYF
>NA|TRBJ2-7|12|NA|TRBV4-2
TGTGCCAGCAGCCAAGAAGGGATCGAGCAGTACTTC
CASSQEGIEQYF
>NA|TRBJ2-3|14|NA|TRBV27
TGTGCCAGCAGTTTATGGGACGCCACAGATACGCAGTATTTT
CASSLWDATDTQYF
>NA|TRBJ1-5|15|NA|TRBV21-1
TGTGCCGACCGACACCGGGACAGGGGGCATCAGCCCCAGCATTTT
CADRHRDRGHQPQHF
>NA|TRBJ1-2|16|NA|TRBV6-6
TGTGCCAGCAGTTACTTCTGGGACCGACGTAACTATGGCTACACCTTC
CASSYFWDRRNYGYTF
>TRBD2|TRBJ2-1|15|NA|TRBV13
TGTGCCAGCAGTCCTAGCGGGAGGGTCTACAATGAGCAGTTCTTC
CASSPSGRVYNEQFF
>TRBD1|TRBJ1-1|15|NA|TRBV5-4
TGTGCCAGCAGCCCGGGACAGGGTATGTACACTGAAGCTTTCTTT
CASSPGQGMYTEAFF
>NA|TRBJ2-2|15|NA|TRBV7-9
TGTGCCAGCAGCTTATATTCGCTGAACACCGGGGTGCTGTTTTTT
CASSLYSLNTGVLFF
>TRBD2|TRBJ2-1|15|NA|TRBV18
TGTGCCAGCTCACCACCCCCTAGCGGGAGTAATGAGCAGTTCTTC
CASSPPPSGSNEQFF